This entry is about one T cell receptor beta chain. CDR3 length: 14 residues. Germline V gene sequence: CDR1 LGHDT, CDR2 YNNKEL (reference sequence). V shed 6 bases and J shed 1 base, with 7 bases lying between them. This record belongs to a study of blood T cell repertoires in COVID-19. Overall study context: Sites across the United States, Italy and Spain contributed samples from acute and convalescent COVID-19. The cDNA or gDNA used as material had been derived from T cells, B-cell-depleted T cells, or PBMCs.

Authors' processing steps: It was from reference gene primer amplification that nucleated cell counts were estimated. Here immunoSEQ multiplex PCR was the method, and the copy in TCRdb shows in-frame clones only, minus some. The V and J calls and clone size come from that table; D and trimming were worked out from the DNA. This repertoire shows about 170,000 clones, about 85% found once; its top ten account for around 6.9%. This sequence was found in a man older than 75 with COVID-19, enrolled during active disease. Sequencing was carried out using peripheral blood. The chain carries TRBV3-1 (or the pseudogene TRBV3-2) and TRBJ1-6, with D possibly being TRBD1 (5 bases). The DNA for the CDR3 is TGTGCCAGCAGTCCAGGGTCCTATAATTCACCCCTCCACTTT. Amino acids: CASSPGSYNSPLHF.